The source of this TCR beta chain is a study of T cell repertoires in cytomegalovirus infection. Study-wide context: Through public TCR beta signatures, both CMV infection and matching HLA type were indicated.

Study-level results: CMV-specific TCR beta clonotypes restricted by HLA-C were the ones dominating the ex vivo response.

The CDR3 loop spans 14 amino acids. Germline assignment: CDR1 MNHEY and CDR2 SMNVEV (reference sequence). Deletions cut 6 bases from V and 2 bases from J, with 13 bases between. TCRdb re-called the reads with MiXCR, one entry per CDR3 protein. This repertoire shows 7,500 to 9,500 distinct CDR3 sequences, 55% found once; its top ten account for 73%. In its sample, this clonotype ranks as medium-sized. The antigen is not known. The V gene is TRBV27, the J gene TRBJ1-2; no reliable D call. The source is a human donor in good health (CMV status not recorded). Some clones in this sample may be carry-over from other donors' samples. Sequences were obtained from PBMCs, sequenced either directly or after in vitro stimulation (not recorded which). CDR3 DNA sequence: TGTGCCAGCAGGTTGTCTGGCGCAAACTATGGCTACACCTTC. Protein: CASRLSGANYGYTF.